These 9 T cell receptor beta chains were all obtained from the same sample, sequenced in a study of cytomegalovirus exposure and HLA in healthy donors. Vbeta (60) and Jbeta (13) primers were used in the PCR. Generated by immunoSEQ multiplex PCR, the TCRdb table keeps only in-frame clones and is missing some. The repertoire holds 150,000 or so clones, with roughly 80% as singletons. The specimen sequenced was PBMCs. Receptors were obtained from a male donor in good health and CMV-seropositive.

V is TRBV9 and J is TRBJ2-5, with 7 bases matching TRBD2. CDR1 is SGDLS, CDR2 YYNGEE, per germline. J gave up 7 bases and V 3 bases, and 9 bases lay outside the gene matches. The CDR3 length is 14 residues. The CDR3 loop is CASSGGDYGRTQYF. CDR3 bases: TGTGCCAGCAGCGGGGGGGACTACGGTCGGACCCAGTACTTC.

The chain uses TRBV6-6 and TRBJ2-1, with D maybe TRBD1 (6 bases). CDR3 length equals 14 residues. V was pared by 5 bases and J by 6 bases, with 14 bases between. The germline V gene encodes CDR1 MNHNY and CDR2 SVGAGI (reference sequence). Written as DNA, the CDR3 is TGTGCCAGCAGTCCTCGACAGGTCCGCAATGAGCAGTTCTTC. Encoded protein: CASSPRQVRNEQFF.

A single count supports this clone. This rearrangement joins TRBV9 to TRBJ2-6; 8 bases match TRBD1. The V segment lost 6 bases and the J segment 1 base; nucleotides outside the gene matches: 6. CDR1 and CDR2 (germline): SGDLS, YYNGEE. The CDR3 totals 16 residues. CDR3: CASTRDRRSGANVLTF. The CDR3, as DNA: TGTGCCAGCACCCGGGACAGGAGGTCTGGGGCCAACGTCCTGACTTTC.

This clone has a single count. This rearrangement joins TRBV30 to TRBJ2-3, with 9 nucleotides matching TRBD1. CDR1 is GTSNPN, CDR2 SVGIG, per germline (reference sequence). With V trimmed by 0 bases and J by 3 bases, 4 bases remained unmatched. This CDR3 region has 15 residues. The DNA for the CDR3 is TGTGCCTGGAGTGTACTTGGGACAGGGACAGATACGCAGTATTTT. Translated, it gives CAWSVLGTGTDTQYF.

The gene calls are TRBV9 and TRBJ2-5; 8 bases are shared with TRBD1. The CDR3 extends over 14 amino acids. The V segment lost 3 bases and the J segment 5 bases; nucleotides outside the gene matches: 6. In germline, CDR1 is SGDLS, CDR2 YYNGEE. CDR3 residues: CASSARGRWETQYF. The CDR3 nucleotides are TGTGCCAGCAGCGCCAGGGGGCGCTGGGAGACCCAGTACTTC.

The chain employs TRBV5-5 and TRBJ2-1, with 14 bases that match TRBD2. The trim removed 5 bases at V and 8 bases at J, leaving 9 bases unmatched. There are 16 residues in the CDR3. Germline values: CDR1 SGHKS, CDR2 YYEKEE (reference sequence). The CDR3 sequence: CASRGKGLAGEDEQFF. Written as DNA, the CDR3 is TGTGCCAGCAGGGGGAAGGGACTAGCGGGAGAGGATGAGCAGTTCTTC.

The chain is built from TRBV11-2 and TRBJ2-7, with 12 bases aligning to TRBD1. V was clipped by 5 bases and J by 5 bases; unmatched bases: 7. This CDR3 has 15 residues. Germline values: CDR1 SGHAT, CDR2 FQNNGV. The CDR3 DNA reads as TGTGCCAGCAGCCCCTCCGGGACAGGGGGCCACGAGCAGTACTTC. It translates to CASSPSGTGGHEQYF. Full variable domain (outside the CDR3, taken from reference TRBV11-2 and TRBJ2-7): EAGVAQSPRYKIIEKRQSVAFWCNPISGHATLYWYQQILGQGPKLLIQFQNNGVVDDSQLPKDRFSAERLKGVDSTLKIQPAKLEDSAVYLCASSPSGTGGHEQYFGPGTRLTVT.

The sample holds a few counts of this clone. Written as DNA, the CDR3 is TGTGCCAGCTCCAAGGGAGGGGCCAGTAATCAGCCCCAGCATTTT. This gives the protein CASSKGGASNQPQHF. The V gene is TRBV9, the J gene TRBJ1-5; TRBD1 is a possible D gene (5 bases). The CDR3 has 15 residues. The germline CDR1 and CDR2 sequences are SGDLS and YYNGEE. The V end was cut by 7 bases, the J end by 4 bases, with 18 bases between. The whole variable domain, remainder taken from reference TRBV9 and TRBJ1-5, is DSGVTQTPKHLITATGQRVTLRCSPRSGDLSVYWYQQSLDQGLQFLIQYYNGEERAKGNILERFSAQQFPDLHSELNLSSLELGDSALYFCASSKGGASNQPQHFGDGTRLSIL.

This rearrangement joins TRBV28 to TRBJ2-7, with D possibly being TRBD1 (6 bases). CDR1 and CDR2 (germline): MDHEN, SYDVKM. The CDR3 consists of 13 residues. The V gene lost 6 bases and the J gene lost 2 bases, with 11 bases spanning the gap. The CDR3 DNA follows: TGTGCCAGCAGCTCGGGACACACCTACGAGCAGTACTTC. Protein: CASSSGHTYEQYF.